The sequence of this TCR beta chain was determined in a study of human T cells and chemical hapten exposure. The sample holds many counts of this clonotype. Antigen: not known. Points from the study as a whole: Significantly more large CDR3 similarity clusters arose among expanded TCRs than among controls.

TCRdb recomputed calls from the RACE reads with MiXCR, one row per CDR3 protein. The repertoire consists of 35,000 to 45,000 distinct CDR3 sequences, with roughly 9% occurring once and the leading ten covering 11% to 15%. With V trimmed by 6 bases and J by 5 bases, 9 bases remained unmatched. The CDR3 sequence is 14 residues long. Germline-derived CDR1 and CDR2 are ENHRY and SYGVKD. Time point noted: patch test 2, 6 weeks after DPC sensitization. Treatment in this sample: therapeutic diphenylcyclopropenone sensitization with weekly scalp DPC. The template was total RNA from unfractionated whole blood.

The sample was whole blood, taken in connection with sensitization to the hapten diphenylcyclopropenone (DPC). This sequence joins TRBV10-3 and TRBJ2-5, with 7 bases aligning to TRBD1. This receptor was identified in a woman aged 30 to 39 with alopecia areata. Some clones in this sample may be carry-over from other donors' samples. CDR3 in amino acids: CAISRTGGSETQYF. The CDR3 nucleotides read TGTGCCATCAGCCGGACAGGCGGGTCGGAGACCCAGTACTTC.